These 10 T cell receptor beta chains originate from one sample sequenced in a study of radiotherapy plus CTLA-4 blockade in lung cancer. Produced via immunoSEQ multiplex PCR; TCRdb's table is partial and in-frame only. The sample lists 60,000 or so clones, 77% seen once, with 3% to 4% in the top ten. Sequencing was performed on peripheral blood, taken from a patient treated with radiotherapy plus ipilimumab. All receptors come from a human donor with non-small cell lung cancer who had a partial response to radiotherapy plus ipilimumab.

This chain uses TRBV7-8 with TRBJ2-2, with D possibly TRBD2 on 5 matching bases. The CDR3 spans 14 residues. Germline CDR1 reads SGHVS; CDR2 reads FQNEAQ. V lost 5 bases and J lost 4, with 11 bases in between. The CDR3 loop is CASSPPAGTGELFF. The CDR3 region has the DNA TGTGCCAGCAGCCCCCCGGCGGGCACCGGGGAGCTGTTTTTT.

The J gene is TRBJ1-1, the V gene TRBV11-1, with 9 bases that match TRBD1. Trimming took 5 bases from V and 3 from J; bases not matched to a gene: 7. CDR1 is SGHAT and CDR2 is FQDESV in the germline V gene (reference sequence). This CDR3 is 15 amino acids long. CDR3 bases: TGTGCCAGCAGCGATGGACAGGGGCTAGACACTGAAGCTTTCTTT. Its protein is CASSDGQGLDTEAFF.

The CDR3 DNA reads TGTGCCAGCAGCTTCGGGGGAGGAGGGACTGAAAAACTGTTTTTT. Protein sequence: CASSFGGGGTEKLFF. The genes are TRBV7-9 and TRBJ1-4; D perhaps matches TRBD1 (5 bases). Germline CDR1 is SEHNR and CDR2 is FQNEAQ (reference sequence). V lost 3 bases, J lost 7 bases, and 15 bases lay in between. The CDR3 consists of 15 residues.

The genes are TRBV29-1 and TRBJ2-2; 12 bases fit TRBD1. Germline CDR1 SQVTM, CDR2 ANQGSEA. The length of the CDR3 is 14 residues. The V segment lost 5 bases and the J segment 7 bases; nucleotides outside the gene matches: 5. Here the CDR3 reads CSVRGQGAGGELFF. The CDR3, as DNA: TGCAGCGTTCGGGGACAGGGGGCCGGCGGGGAGCTGTTTTTT.

The rearrangement joins TRBV28 to TRBJ2-7, with D possibly TRBD1 on 6 matching bases. Trimming removed 1 base at V and 0 bases at J, with 13 bases between. The CDR3 runs to 16 residues. Per germline, CDR1 MDHEN and CDR2 SYDVKM. CDR3 in DNA: TGTGCCAGCAGTTTATACGGACAGTTAACCTCCTACGAGCAGTACTTC. This gives the protein CASSLYGQLTSYEQYF.

The V call is TRBV10-2, the J call TRBJ2-2; a weak D match, TRBD2 (6 bases). Germline CDR1 reads WSHSY; CDR2 reads SAAADI. The CDR3 has 15 amino acids. The V end lost 2 bases, the J end lost 5 bases, and 12 bases lay between the germline ends. CDR3 loop: CASSEGGGVTGELFF. Here the CDR3 DNA reads TGCGCCAGCAGTGAGGGTGGAGGGGTGACCGGGGAGCTGTTTTTT.

Note on this clone: The same CDR3 arises from other DNA sequences in this sample as well. The V and J genes are TRBV7-2 and TRBJ2-1, with 9 bases that match TRBD2. The germline gives CDR1 SGHTA, CDR2 FQGNSA. Trimming cost V 4 bases and J 4 bases; bases outside gene matches: 8. The CDR3 extends over 16 amino acids. CDR3 nucleotide sequence: TGTGCCAGCAGCTCGAGAGCGGGGGGACTATACAATGAGCAGTTCTTC. Residues: CASSSRAGGLYNEQFF. The variable domain in full, with the rest retrieved from reference TRBV7-2 and TRBJ2-1, is GAGVSQSPSNKVTEKGKDVELRCDPISGHTALYWYRQSLGQGLEFLIYFQGNSAPDKSGLPSDRFSAERTGGSVSTLTIQRTQQEDSAVYLCASSSRAGGLYNEQFFGPGTRLTVL.

This clone has a handful of counts. This chain uses TRBV5-6 with TRBJ1-6, with a weak D call TRBD1 (6 bases). Germline V CDR1 and CDR2: SGHDT, YYEEEE. There are 16 residues in the CDR3. The V end lost 2 bases, the J end lost 0 bases, and 9 bases lay between the germline ends. CDR3 sequence (DNA): TGTGCCAGCAGCTTCACAGGGTCCTCCTATAATTCACCCCTCCACTTT. Its protein is CASSFTGSSYNSPLHF.

The J gene is TRBJ2-5, the V gene TRBV27; D might be TRBD2 (5 bases). CDR1 is MNHEY and CDR2 is SMNVEV in the germline V gene (reference sequence). The CDR3 contains 15 residues. Deletions cut 2 bases from V and 2 bases from J, with 12 bases between. The CDR3 nucleotides read TGTGCCAGCAGTTTACTCCCCGGACTGCAAGAGACCCAGTACTTC. Translating it yields CASSLLPGLQETQYF.

Turning to this clone: The junction shows a germline mismatch at one end, possibly a read error. Within the sample, other DNA sequences also encode this same CDR3. The chain carries TRBV4-2 and TRBJ1-1, with D possibly matching TRBD1 (6 bases). Germline V gene lookup returns CDR1 LGHNA and CDR2 YNFKEQ. The CDR3 consists of 15 residues. CDR3 DNA: TGTGCCAGCAGCCAAGAGACAGGTCGGAACACTGAGGCTTTCTTT. It translates to CASSQETGRNTEAFF.